The 8 T cell receptor beta chains below were found in one sample sequenced in a study of blood T cell repertoires in COVID-19. TCRdb keeps only in-frame clones here, not all; method: immunoSEQ multiplex PCR. This sample carries over 150,000 clones, roughly 83% of them seen once, and the ten largest clones take 29%. Sample: peripheral blood. The receptors come from a woman aged 55-69 years with acute or convalescent COVID-19.

The chain has TRBV18 and TRBJ2-1, with D perhaps TRBD1 (5 bases). There are 14 residues in the CDR3. The V gene's germline CDR1 is KGHSH and CDR2 LQKENI. The ends were cut back, 4 bases at V and 5 bases at J, with 12 bases in the middle. The CDR3 DNA sequence: TGTGCCAGCTCACTGGCGACAGTTAACAATGAGCAGTTCTTC. It specifies CASSLATVNNEQFF.

The genes are TRBV5-4 and TRBJ1-4; 7 nucleotides align to TRBD1. CDR1 is SGHNT and CDR2 is YYREEE in the germline V gene (reference sequence). The ends lost 3 bases at V and 6 bases at J; junction bases unmatched: 2. The CDR3 has 13 amino acids. The DNA for the CDR3 is TGTGCCAGCAGCTGGGGACAGTATGAAAAACTGTTTTTT. This gives the protein CASSWGQYEKLFF.

In nucleotides, the CDR3 is TGTGCCAGCTCACCCCGGACAGGGCGCGAGCAGTACTTC. Translated, it gives CASSPRTGREQYF. The chain combines TRBV18 with TRBJ2-7; 8 nucleotides align to TRBD1. J lost 6 bases, V lost 3 bases, and 4 bases had no gene match. Germline assignment: CDR1 KGHSH and CDR2 LQKENI. The CDR3 runs 13 residues.

The chain combines TRBV3-1 (or the pseudogene TRBV3-2) with TRBJ1-2; possible D gene TRBD1, 5 bases. Germline V gives CDR1 LGHDT, CDR2 YNNKEL (reference sequence). This CDR3 is built from 14 residues. V was trimmed by 1 base and J by 2 bases, leaving 8 bases between them. The CDR3 nucleotides are TGTGCCAGCAGCCAAGGAAAGGGGAACTATGGCTACACCTTC. Encoded protein: CASSQGKGNYGYTF.

This clone showed up just once. The CDR3 sequence: CARMGDRGPYGYTF. In nucleotides, the CDR3 is TGTGCCAGGATGGGGGACAGGGGCCCTTATGGCTACACCTTC. The V call is TRBV9, the J call TRBJ1-2; 10 bases map to TRBD1. This CDR3 region has 14 residues. Trimming cost V 8 bases and J 5 bases; bases outside gene matches: 9. The germline V gene has CDR1 SGDLS and CDR2 YYNGEE.

The chain has TRBV6-5 and TRBJ1-4, with 9 nucleotides matching TRBD1. V shed 2 bases and J 8 bases; nucleotides not matched to a gene: 6. The CDR3 is 15 residues long. Germline assignment: CDR1 MNHEY and CDR2 SVGAGI. The CDR3 reads CASSYGQGIWEKLFF. CDR3 in DNA: TGTGCCAGCAGTTACGGACAGGGGATTTGGGAAAAACTGTTTTTT.

The chain uses TRBV5-8 and TRBJ1-4; 9 bases agree with TRBD1. This CDR3 region has 15 residues. J gave up 14 bases and V 3 bases, and 14 bases lay outside the gene matches. In germline, CDR1 is SGHTS, CDR2 YDEGEE. CDR3 residues: CASSSSGTGTGGLFF. The CDR3 DNA reads as TGTGCCAGCAGCTCGTCCGGGACAGGGACCGGAGGGCTGTTTTTT. Full variable domain (rest looked up from reference TRBV5-8 and TRBJ1-4): EAGVTQSPTHLIKTRGQQATLRCSPISGHTSVYWYQQALGLGLQFLLWYDEGEERNRGNFPPRFSGRQFPNYSSELNVNALELEDSALYLCASSSSGTGTGGLFFGSGTQLSVL.

This clone showed up just once. This chain connects TRBV28 to TRBJ1-3; D unresolved. There are 14 residues in the CDR3. Per the germline V gene, CDR1 is MDHEN and CDR2 is SYDVKM. The V end lost 3 bases, the J end lost 1 base, and 7 bases lay between the germline ends. CDR3 protein: CASSLGRSGNTIYF. The CDR3 nucleotides are TGTGCCAGCAGTTTGGGCAGATCTGGAAACACCATATATTTT.